This TCR beta chain derives from a study of OX40 agonist ivuxolimab in advanced cancers. CDR1 is MNHEY, CDR2 SVGAGI, per germline. Losses at the gene ends were 5 bases for V and 7 bases for J; bases not matched to a gene: 6. This CDR3 is built from 13 residues. This table comes from immunoSEQ multiplex PCR, and its TCRdb copy is limited to in-frame clones, with some not included. The sample yields fewer than 45,000 clones, around 89% seen once. Source: CD4+ or CD8+ T cells sorted from blood, taken in a trial of the OX40 agonist ivuxolimab. This chain joins TRBV6-5 and TRBJ1-2, with TRBD1 matching over 8 bases. This receptor was obtained from an adult with an advanced solid tumor such as melanoma, head and neck, liver or kidney cancer. The CDR3 loop reads CASSGQGQGGYTF. In DNA, the CDR3 is TGTGCCAGCAGTGGACAGGGTCAGGGTGGCTACACCTTC.